The clone carrying this T cell receptor beta chain showed up many times. The CDR3 has 15 amino acids. Germline V gene lookup returns CDR1 DFQATT and CDR2 SNEGSKA (reference sequence). With 1 base removed from V and 4 bases from J, the gap between germline ends came to 14 bases. TCRdb reprocessed the 5' RACE reads with MiXCR, giving one entry per CDR3 protein. The sample holds 35,000 to 45,000 distinct CDR3 sequences, about 4.2% seen once. This record belongs to a study of T cells of healthy individuals. This chain uses TRBV20-1 with TRBJ1-5; D possibly corresponds to TRBD1 (6 bases). This sequence originates from a human donor in good health. CDR3 DNA sequence: TGCAGTGCTAGAGTCGGTGGGGGCGTAAATCAGCCCCAGCATTTT. Residues: CSARVGGGVNQPQHF.